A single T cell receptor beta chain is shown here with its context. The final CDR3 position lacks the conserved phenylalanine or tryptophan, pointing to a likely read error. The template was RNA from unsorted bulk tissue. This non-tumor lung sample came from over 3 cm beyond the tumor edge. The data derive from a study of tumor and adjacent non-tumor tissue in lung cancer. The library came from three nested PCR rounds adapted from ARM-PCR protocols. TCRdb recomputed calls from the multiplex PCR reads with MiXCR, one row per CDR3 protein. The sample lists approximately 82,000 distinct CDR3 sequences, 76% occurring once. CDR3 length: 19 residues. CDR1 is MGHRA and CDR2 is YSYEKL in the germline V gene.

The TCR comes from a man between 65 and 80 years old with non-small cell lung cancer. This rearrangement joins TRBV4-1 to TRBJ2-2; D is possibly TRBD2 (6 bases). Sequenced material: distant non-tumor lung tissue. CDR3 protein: CASSQVSFWAGSVTGQLFL. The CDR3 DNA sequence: TGCGCCAGCAGTCAAGTTTCATTTTGGGCGGGATCAGTCACCGGGCAGCTGTTTCTT.